The sequence of this T cell receptor (beta chain) was determined in a study of control samples from healthy donors and cancer patients. The CDR3 contains 16 residues. From germline, CDR1 is SGHTS and CDR2 YDEGEE. The V segment lost 0 bases and the J segment 6 bases; nucleotides outside the gene matches: 10. This table comes from immunoSEQ multiplex PCR, and its TCRdb copy is limited to in-frame clones, with some not included. The data show 2,800 or so clones, 85% to 95% seen once. Sequencing was done on a sample of PBMCs. The TCR was taken from a man in his sixties or seventies with lung cancer. V gene TRBV5-8 combines with J gene TRBJ1-2, with 8 positions matching TRBD1. The CDR3, as DNA: TGTGCCAGCAGCTTGGCCGGGCAGGGGGCTGTCCATGGCTACACCTTC. It specifies CASSLAGQGAVHGYTF.